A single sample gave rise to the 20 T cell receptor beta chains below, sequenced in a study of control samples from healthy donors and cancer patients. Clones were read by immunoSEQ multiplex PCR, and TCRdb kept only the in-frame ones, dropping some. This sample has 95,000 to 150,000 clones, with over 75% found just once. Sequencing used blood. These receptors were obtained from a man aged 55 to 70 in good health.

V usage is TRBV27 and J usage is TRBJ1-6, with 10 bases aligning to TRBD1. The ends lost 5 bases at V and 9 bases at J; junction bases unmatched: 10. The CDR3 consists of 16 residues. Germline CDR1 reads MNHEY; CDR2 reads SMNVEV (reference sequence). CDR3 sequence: CASSPRDRGDRSPLHF. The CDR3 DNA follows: TGTGCCAGCAGTCCCCGGGACAGGGGAGATCGTTCACCCCTCCACTTT.

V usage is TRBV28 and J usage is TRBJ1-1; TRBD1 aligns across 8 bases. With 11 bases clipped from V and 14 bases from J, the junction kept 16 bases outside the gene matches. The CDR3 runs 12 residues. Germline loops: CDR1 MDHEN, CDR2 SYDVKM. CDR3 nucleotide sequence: TGTGCCGCACAGGGGGACTTTGCCCTAGTATTCTTT. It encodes CAAQGDFALVFF. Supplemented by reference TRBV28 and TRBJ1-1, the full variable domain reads DVKVTQSSRYLVKRTGEKVFLECVQDMDHENMFWYRQDPGLGLRLIYFSYDVKMKEKGDIPEGYSVSREKKERFSLILESASTNQTSMYLCAAQGDFALVFFGQGTRLTVV.

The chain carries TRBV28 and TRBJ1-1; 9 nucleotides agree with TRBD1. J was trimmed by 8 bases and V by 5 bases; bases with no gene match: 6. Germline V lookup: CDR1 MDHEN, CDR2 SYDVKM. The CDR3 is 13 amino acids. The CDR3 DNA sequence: TGTGCCAGCAGTCCCGGGGACAGGGTGGAAGCTTTCTTT. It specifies CASSPGDRVEAFF.

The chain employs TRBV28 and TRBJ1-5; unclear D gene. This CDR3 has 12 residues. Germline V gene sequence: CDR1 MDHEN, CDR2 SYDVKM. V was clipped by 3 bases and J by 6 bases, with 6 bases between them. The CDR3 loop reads CASSFGTQPQHF. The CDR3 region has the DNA TGTGCCAGCAGTTTCGGTACTCAGCCCCAGCATTTT. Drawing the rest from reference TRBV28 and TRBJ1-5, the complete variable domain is DVKVTQSSRYLVKRTGEKVFLECVQDMDHENMFWYRQDPGLGLRLIYFSYDVKMKEKGDIPEGYSVSREKKERFSLILESASTNQTSMYLCASSFGTQPQHFGDGTRLSIL.

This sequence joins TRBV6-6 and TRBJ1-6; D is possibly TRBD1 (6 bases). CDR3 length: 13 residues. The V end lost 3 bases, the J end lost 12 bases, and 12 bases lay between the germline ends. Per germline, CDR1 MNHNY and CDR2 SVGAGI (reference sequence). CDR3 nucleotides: TGTGCCAGCAGTTATGTGGGGGCACAACCCCTCCACTTT. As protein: CASSYVGAQPLHF.

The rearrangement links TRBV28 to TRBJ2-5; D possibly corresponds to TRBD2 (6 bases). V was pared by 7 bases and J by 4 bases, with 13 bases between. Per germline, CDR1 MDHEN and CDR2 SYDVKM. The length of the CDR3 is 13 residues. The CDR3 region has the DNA TGTGCCAGCAAGGAGGGAGTCCGAGAGACCCAGTACTTC. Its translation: CASKEGVRETQYF. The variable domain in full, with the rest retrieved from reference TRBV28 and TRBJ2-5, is DVKVTQSSRYLVKRTGEKVFLECVQDMDHENMFWYRQDPGLGLRLIYFSYDVKMKEKGDIPEGYSVSREKKERFSLILESASTNQTSMYLCASKEGVRETQYFGPGTRLLVL.

This CDR3 is CASSRGQTYSGNTIYF. CDR3 bases: TGTGCCAGCAGTCGTGGACAGACTTACTCTGGAAACACCATATATTTT. The V and J genes are TRBV7-9 and TRBJ1-3, with a weak D call TRBD1 (6 bases). CDR3 length equals 16 residues. The germline V and J ends were trimmed by 6 bases and 0 bases, with 15 bases remaining between them. Germline CDR1 is SEHNR and CDR2 is FQNEAQ (reference sequence).

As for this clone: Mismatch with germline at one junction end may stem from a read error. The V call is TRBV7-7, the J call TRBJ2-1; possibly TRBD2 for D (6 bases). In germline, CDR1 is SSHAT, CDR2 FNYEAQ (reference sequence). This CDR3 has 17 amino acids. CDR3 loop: CASSRLGGEANNNEQFF. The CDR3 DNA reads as TGTGCTAGCAGCCGCCTCGGAGGGGAAGCTAATAACAATGAGCAGTTCTTC.

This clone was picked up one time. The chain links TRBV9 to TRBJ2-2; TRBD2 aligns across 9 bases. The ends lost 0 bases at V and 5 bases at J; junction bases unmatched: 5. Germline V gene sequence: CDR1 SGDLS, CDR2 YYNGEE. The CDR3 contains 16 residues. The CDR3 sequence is CASSVAGGGVTGELFF. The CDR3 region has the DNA TGTGCCAGCAGCGTAGCTGGCGGGGGGGTGACCGGGGAGCTGTTTTTT.

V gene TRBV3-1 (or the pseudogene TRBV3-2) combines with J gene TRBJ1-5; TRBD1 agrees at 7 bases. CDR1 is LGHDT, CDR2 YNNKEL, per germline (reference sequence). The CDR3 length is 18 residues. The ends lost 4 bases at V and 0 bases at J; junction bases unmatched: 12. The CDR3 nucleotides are TGTGCCAGCAGCCGGTGGGACAGTTTCGAGGATAGCAATCAGCCCCAGCATTTT. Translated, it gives CASSRWDSFEDSNQPQHF.

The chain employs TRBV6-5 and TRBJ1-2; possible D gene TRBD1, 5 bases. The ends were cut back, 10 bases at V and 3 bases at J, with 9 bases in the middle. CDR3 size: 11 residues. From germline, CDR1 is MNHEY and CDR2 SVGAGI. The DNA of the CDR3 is TGTGCCACCTCGGGGGACTATGGCTACACCTTC. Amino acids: CATSGDYGYTF.

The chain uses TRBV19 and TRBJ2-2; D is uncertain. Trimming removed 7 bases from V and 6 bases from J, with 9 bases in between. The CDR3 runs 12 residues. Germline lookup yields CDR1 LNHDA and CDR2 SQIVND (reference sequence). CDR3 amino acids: CASMQAPGELFF. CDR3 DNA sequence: TGTGCCAGTATGCAGGCACCCGGGGAGCTGTTTTTT.

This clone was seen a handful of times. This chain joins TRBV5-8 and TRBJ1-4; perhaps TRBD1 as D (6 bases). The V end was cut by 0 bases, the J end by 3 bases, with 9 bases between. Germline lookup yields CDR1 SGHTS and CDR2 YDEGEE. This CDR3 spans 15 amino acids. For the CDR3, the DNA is TGTGCCAGCAGCTTGGGAGGGGGACCTAATGAAAAACTGTTTTTT. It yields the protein CASSLGGGPNEKLFF.

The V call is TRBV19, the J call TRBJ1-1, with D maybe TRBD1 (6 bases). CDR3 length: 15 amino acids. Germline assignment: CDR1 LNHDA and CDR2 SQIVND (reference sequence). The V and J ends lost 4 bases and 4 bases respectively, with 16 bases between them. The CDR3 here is CASSRADLGATEAFF. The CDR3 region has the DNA TGTGCCAGTAGTAGGGCAGACCTGGGGGCCACTGAAGCTTTCTTT.

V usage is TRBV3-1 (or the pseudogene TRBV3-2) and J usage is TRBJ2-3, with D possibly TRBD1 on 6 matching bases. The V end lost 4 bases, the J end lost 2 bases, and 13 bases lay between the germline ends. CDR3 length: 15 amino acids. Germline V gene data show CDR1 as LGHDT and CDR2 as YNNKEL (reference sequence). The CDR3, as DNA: TGTGCCAGCAGCCCTTGGACAGCCCCCACAGATACGCAGTATTTT. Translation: CASSPWTAPTDTQYF.

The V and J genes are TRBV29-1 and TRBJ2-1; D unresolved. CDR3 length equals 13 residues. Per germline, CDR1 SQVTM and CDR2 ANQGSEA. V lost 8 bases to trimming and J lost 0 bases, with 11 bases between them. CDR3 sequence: CSLSLSSYNEQFF. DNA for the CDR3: TGCAGCCTCAGCCTCAGCTCCTACAATGAGCAGTTCTTC.

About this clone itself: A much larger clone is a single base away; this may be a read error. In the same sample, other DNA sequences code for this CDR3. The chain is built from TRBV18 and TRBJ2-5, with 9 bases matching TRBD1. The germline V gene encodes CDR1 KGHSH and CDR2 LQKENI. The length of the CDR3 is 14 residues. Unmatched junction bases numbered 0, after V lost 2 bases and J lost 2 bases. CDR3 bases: TGTGCCAGCTCACCAGGACAGGGGCAAGAGACCCAGTACTTC. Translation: CASSPGQGQETQYF.

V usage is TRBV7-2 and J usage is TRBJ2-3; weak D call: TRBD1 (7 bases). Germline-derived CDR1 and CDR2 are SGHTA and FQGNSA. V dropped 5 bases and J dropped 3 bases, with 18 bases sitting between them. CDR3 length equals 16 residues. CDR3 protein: CASSQRGRGVTDTQYF. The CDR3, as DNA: TGTGCCAGCAGCCAGAGGGGGCGGGGTGTGACAGATACGCAGTATTTT.

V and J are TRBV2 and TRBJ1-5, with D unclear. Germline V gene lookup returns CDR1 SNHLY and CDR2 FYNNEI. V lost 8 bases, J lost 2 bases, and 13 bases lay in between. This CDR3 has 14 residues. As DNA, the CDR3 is TGTGCCAGCGGAGCACGGGTGGGCAATCAGCCCCAGCATTTT. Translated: CASGARVGNQPQHF.

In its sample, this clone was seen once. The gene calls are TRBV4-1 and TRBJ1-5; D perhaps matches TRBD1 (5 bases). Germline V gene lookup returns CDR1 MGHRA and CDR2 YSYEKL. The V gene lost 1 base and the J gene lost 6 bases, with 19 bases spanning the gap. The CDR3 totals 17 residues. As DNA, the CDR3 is TGCGCCAGCAGCCAAGGGGGGTACGGACGCGTTGGTCAGCCCCAGCATTTT. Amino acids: CASSQGGYGRVGQPQHF.